Sequencing of this T cell receptor beta chain was carried out in a study of T cells in Graves' hyperthyroidism and ophthalmopathy. Study background: Any treatment followed the collection of peripheral blood at initial diagnosis.

Based on clinical symptoms, serum thyroxine and TRAb, thyroid ultrasound and orbital computed tomography, diagnoses were reached. V lost 1 base and J lost 6, with 9 bases in between. Germline loops: CDR1 SGHDN, CDR2 FVKESK. The CDR3 runs to 13 residues. Findings of the study overall: Also found in blood were most expanded thyroid clonotypes above 0.001.

This clonotype was seen ten or more times. Its antigen is currently unknown. The source material, RNA transcripts, was used to amplify TCR beta CDR3 regions. First-round RT-PCR of the TCR CDR3 relied on the HTBI primer set. TCRdb re-analysed the multiplex PCR reads in MiXCR, keeping a single row per CDR3 protein. The table includes approximately 590,000 distinct CDR3 sequences, around 16% detected once. The sequenced sample consisted of blood. The clonotype comes from a woman aged 25 to 39 with Graves' hyperthyroidism. The chain employs TRBV14 and TRBJ1-1; D is uncertain. The CDR3 nucleotides are TGTGCCAGCAGCCAAGGTCCAAGGGCTGAAGCTTTCTTT. Its translation is CASSQGPRAEAFF.